The 3 T cell receptor beta chains presented below share a single source sample, sequenced in a study of Graves' ophthalmopathy and Graves' hyperthyroidism (dated by TCRdb to 2017 to 2018). The instrument was an Illumina HiSeq 2000. TCR beta CDR3 regions were amplified from RNA transcripts for repertoire sequencing. The first round was an RT-PCR using HTBI primers with the Qiagen OneStep RT-PCR kit, and this first round was followed by a second-round multiplex PCR, then size selection and purification. TCRdb itself trimmed the public reads at Q25 with fastp, ran MiXCR and retained productive beta chains. Every CDR3 protein is listed once, alongside the most common genes and DNA of its rows. This sample lists almost 750,000 distinct CDR3 sequences; 35% to 50% were detected once. The ten largest clones represent 44% of the sample. The sample taken for sequencing was peripheral blood. These receptor sequences come from an adult man with Graves' ophthalmopathy.

The chain couples TRBV19 to TRBJ2-6, with D perhaps assigned TRBD1 or TRBD2 (5 bases each). CDR1 and CDR2 (germline): LNHDA, SQIVND (reference sequence). This CDR3 is built from 16 residues. V lost 6 bases and J lost 0, with 12 bases in between. CDR3 sequence reads: CASSHRGLSGANVLTF. The CDR3 DNA is TGTGCCAGTAGCCATCGGGGCCTCTCTGGGGCCAACGTCCTGACTTTC.

Notes on this clonotype: Since a much larger clone is just one base distant, this may be a read error. The chain joins TRBV7-9 to TRBJ2-5; D is unresolved. Trimming took off 5 bases at V and 2 bases at J, with 12 bases between the two ends. The CDR3 is made up of 14 amino acids. Germline V gene sequence: CDR1 SEHNR, CDR2 FQNEAQ (reference sequence). CDR3 nucleotide sequence: TGTGCCAGCAGCGCCGGCACAGAACAAGAGACCCAGTACTTC. This codes for CASSAGTEQETQYF.

V and J are TRBV7-9 and TRBJ2-2; D remains unclear. V was trimmed by 6 bases and J by 7 bases, leaving 12 bases between them. The CDR3 sequence is 13 residues long. Germline lookup yields CDR1 SEHNR and CDR2 FQNEAQ (reference sequence). CDR3 in amino acids: CASSYSTVGELFF. CDR3 sequence (DNA): TGTGCCAGCAGTTACTCTACGGTCGGGGAGCTGTTTTTT.